Reported below is one T cell receptor (beta chain). These data originate in a study of T cells in women clearing cervical HPV infection. The data were produced by immunoSEQ multiplex PCR, yet TCRdb's version contains in-frame clones alone and is incomplete. Recorded here are some 31,000 clones; the top ten clones represent approximately 6.8%. The sequence derives from a woman between 18 and 70 years old with a cervical HPV16 infection that either progressed to CIN3+ or cleared (not recorded which). Sequences were obtained from blood buffy coat.

The sequenced part of the CDR3 DNA is TGTGCCAGCAGTGAGGACAGGGGGCTTACTGAA. Its translation: CASSEDRGLTE. The full CDR3 protein reads CASSEDRGLTEAFF. This chain uses TRBV6-1 with TRBJ1-1; the match to TRBD1 covers 11 bases. Sequencing ends 3 residues short of the CDR3 end; the germline J gene provides the rest. V gave up 3 bases and J gave up 5 bases; unmatched junction bases: 2. CDR1 MNHNS and CDR2 SASEGT come from the germline V gene. The CDR3 runs 14 residues.